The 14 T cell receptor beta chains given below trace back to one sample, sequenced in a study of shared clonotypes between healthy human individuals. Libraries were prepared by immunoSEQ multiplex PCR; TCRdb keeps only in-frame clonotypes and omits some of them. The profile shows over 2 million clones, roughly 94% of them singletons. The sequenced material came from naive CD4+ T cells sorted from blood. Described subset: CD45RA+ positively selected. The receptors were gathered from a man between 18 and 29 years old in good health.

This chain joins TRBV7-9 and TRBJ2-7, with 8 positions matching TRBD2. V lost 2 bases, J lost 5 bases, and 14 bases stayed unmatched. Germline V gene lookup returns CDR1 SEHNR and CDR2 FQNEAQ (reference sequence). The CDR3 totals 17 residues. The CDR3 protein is CASSLRLKGGRFDEQYF. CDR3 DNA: TGTGCCAGCAGCTTACGCCTCAAGGGCGGGAGGTTCGACGAGCAGTACTTC.

For the CDR3, the DNA is TGTGCCAGCAGTACGGGAGCCTACGAGCAGTACTTC. As protein: CASSTGAYEQYF. This sequence joins TRBV7-2 and TRBJ2-7; D may be TRBD2 (6 bases). Per germline, CDR1 SGHTA and CDR2 FQGNSA. CDR3 size: 12 residues. The V end lost 6 bases, the J end lost 2 bases, and 8 bases lay between the germline ends.

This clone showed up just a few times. The CDR3 nucleotides are TGTGCCAGTACCCGGGACAGAGGTACTCCGTACTTC. This encodes CASTRDRGTPYF. This chain uses TRBV19 with TRBJ2-7; the match to TRBD1 covers 7 bases. V lost 7 bases and J lost 12; bases outside the gene matches: 12. Germline loops: CDR1 LNHDA, CDR2 SQIVND (reference sequence). CDR3 length: 12 amino acids. The full variable domain, in which reference TRBV19 and TRBJ2-7 provide the parts outside the CDR3, is DGGITQSPKYLFRKEGQNVTLSCEQNLNHDAMYWYRQDPGQGLRLIYYSQIVNDFQKGDIAEGYSVSREKKESFPLTVTSAQKNPTAFYLCASTRDRGTPYFGPGTRLTVT.

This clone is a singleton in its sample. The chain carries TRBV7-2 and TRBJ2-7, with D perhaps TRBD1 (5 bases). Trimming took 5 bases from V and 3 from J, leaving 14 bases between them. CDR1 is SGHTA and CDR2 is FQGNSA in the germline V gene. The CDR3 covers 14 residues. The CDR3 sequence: CASSPQGSRYEQYF. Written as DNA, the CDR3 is TGTGCCAGCAGCCCCCAGGGCAGTCGCTACGAGCAGTACTTC.

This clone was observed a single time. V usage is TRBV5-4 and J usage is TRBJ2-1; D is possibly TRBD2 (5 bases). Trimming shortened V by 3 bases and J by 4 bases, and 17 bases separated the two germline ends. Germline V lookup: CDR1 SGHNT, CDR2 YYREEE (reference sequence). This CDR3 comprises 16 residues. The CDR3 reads CASSWGWERRYNEQFF. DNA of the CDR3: TGTGCCAGCAGCTGGGGTTGGGAGCGACGGTACAATGAGCAGTTCTTC. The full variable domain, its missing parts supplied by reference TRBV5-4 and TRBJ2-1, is ETGVTQSPTHLIKTRGQQVTLRCSSQSGHNTVSWYQQALGQGPQFIFQYYREEENGRGNFPPRFSGLQFPNYSSELNVNALELDDSALYLCASSWGWERRYNEQFFGPGTRLTVL.

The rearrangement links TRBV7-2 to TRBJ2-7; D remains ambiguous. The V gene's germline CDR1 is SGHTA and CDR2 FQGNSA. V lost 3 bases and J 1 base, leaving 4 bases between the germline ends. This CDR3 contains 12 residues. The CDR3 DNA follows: TGTGCCAGCAGCTTTAGGTCCTACGAGCAGTACTTC. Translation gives CASSFRSYEQYF.

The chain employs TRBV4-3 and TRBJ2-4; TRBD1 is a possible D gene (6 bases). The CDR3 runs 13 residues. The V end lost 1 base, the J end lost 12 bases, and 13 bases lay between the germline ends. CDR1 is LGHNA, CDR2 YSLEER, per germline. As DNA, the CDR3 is TGCGCCAGCAGCCAAGGCCTCTTGGACAGTCAGTACTTC. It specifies CASSQGLLDSQYF.

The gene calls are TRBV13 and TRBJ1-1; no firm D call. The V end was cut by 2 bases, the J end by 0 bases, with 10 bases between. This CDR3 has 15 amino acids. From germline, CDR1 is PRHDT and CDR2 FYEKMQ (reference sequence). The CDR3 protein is CASSLSYSMNTEAFF. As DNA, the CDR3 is TGTGCCAGCAGCTTAAGTTACAGCATGAACACTGAAGCTTTCTTT.

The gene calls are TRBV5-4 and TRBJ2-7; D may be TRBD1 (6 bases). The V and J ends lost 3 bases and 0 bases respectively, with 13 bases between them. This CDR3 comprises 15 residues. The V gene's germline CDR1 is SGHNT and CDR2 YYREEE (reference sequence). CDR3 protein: CASSSQGPRSYEQYF. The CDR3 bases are TGTGCCAGCAGCTCTCAGGGGCCGCGCTCCTACGAGCAGTACTTC. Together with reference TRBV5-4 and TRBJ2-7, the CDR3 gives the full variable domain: ETGVTQSPTHLIKTRGQQVTLRCSSQSGHNTVSWYQQALGQGPQFIFQYYREEENGRGNFPPRFSGLQFPNYSSELNVNALELDDSALYLCASSSQGPRSYEQYFGPGTRLTVT.

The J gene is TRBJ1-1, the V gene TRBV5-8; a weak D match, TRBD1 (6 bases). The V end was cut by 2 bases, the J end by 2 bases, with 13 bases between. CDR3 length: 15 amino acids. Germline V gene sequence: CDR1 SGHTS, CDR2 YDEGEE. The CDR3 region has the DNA TGTGCCAGCAGCTTATCCACAGGGATTAACACTGAAGCTTTCTTT. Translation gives CASSLSTGINTEAFF.

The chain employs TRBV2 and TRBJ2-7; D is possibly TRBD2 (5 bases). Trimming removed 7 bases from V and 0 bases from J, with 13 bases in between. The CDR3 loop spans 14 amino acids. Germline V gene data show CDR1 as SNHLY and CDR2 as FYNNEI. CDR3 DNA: TGTGCCAGCATTTGGGAGAAACCCTCCTACGAGCAGTACTTC. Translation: CASIWEKPSYEQYF.

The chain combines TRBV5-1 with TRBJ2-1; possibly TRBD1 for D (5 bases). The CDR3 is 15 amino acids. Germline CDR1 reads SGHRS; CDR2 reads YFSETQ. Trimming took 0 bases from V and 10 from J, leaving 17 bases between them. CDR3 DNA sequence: TGCGCCAGCAGCTTGGATCCAGGGAAGGGCTCCGAGCAGTTCTTC. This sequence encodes CASSLDPGKGSEQFF.

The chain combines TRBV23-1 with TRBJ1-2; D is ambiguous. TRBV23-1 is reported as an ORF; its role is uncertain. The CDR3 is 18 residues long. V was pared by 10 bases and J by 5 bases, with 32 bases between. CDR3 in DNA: TGCGCCAAGGCCCGCCGGGATTCAATAACCCCTTCTTGGTATGGCTACACCTTC. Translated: CAKARRDSITPSWYGYTF.

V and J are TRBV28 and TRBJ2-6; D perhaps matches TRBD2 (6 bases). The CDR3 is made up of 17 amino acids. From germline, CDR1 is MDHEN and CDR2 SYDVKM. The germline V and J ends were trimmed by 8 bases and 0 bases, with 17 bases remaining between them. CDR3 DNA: TGTGCCAGCCGGGAGACCGGTACCAGCTCTGGGGCCAACGTCCTGACTTTC. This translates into CASRETGTSSGANVLTF. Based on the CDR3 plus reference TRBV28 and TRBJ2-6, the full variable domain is DVKVTQSSRYLVKRTGEKVFLECVQDMDHENMFWYRQDPGLGLRLIYFSYDVKMKEKGDIPEGYSVSREKKERFSLILESASTNQTSMYLCASRETGTSSGANVLTFGAGSRLTVL.